The rows below give T cell receptor beta chains drawn from one sample of a study of sequential checkpoint blockade in melanoma. The method was immunoSEQ multiplex PCR; TCRdb's version includes in-frame clones alone and lacks a portion of them. The sample shows about 2,500 clones, 15% of them seen only once. Sequencing was performed on tumor tissue (inferred from file names), taken from a patient given nivolumab and ipilimumab in sequence. Receptor source: a human donor with melanoma. Both conserved end residues are part of each CDR3. A D gene is named only where the DNA matches it firmly. Part of the rows lack a size; the others show once, few, many or a class for expanded clones.

size | J | V | D | CDR3 | DNA
few | TRBJ1-2 | TRBV6-8 | TRBD1 | CASRGTGGDYGYTF | TGTGCCAGCAGGGGGACAGGGGGAGACTATGGCTACACCTTC
medium-sized | TRBJ1-5 | TRBV11-3 | TRBD1 | CASSLVGQGGKGSNQPQHF | TGTGCCAGCAGCTTAGTCGGACAGGGGGGTAAAGGTAGCAATCAGCCCCAGCATTTT
. | TRBJ1-5 | TRBV11-3 | . | CASSLVATENQPQHF | TGTGCCAGCAGCTTAGTAGCGACAGAAAATCAGCCCCAGCATTTT
. | TRBJ2-7 | TRBV6-8 | TRBD1 | CASRPRQGFSEQYF | TGTGCCAGCAGACCCCGACAGGGGTTCTCCGAGCAGTACTTC
many | TRBJ1-1 | TRBV11-3 | TRBD1 | CASIDRYNPNRGVNTEAFF | TGTGCCAGCATCGACCGTTATAACCCAAACAGGGGAGTTAACACTGAAGCTTTCTTT
. | TRBJ2-5 | TRBV5-1 | TRBD2 | CASSSKTSGDQETQYF | TGCGCCAGCAGCTCGAAGACTAGCGGGGACCAAGAGACCCAGTACTTC
medium-sized | TRBJ2-1 | TRBV10-3 | . | CAISESWADEQFF | TGTGCCATCAGTGAGTCGTGGGCCGATGAGCAGTTCTTC
many | TRBJ2-5 | TRBV11-3 | . | CASSPEGAGQETQYF | TGTGCCAGCAGCCCTGAAGGAGCGGGCCAAGAGACCCAGTACTTC
. | TRBJ2-3 | TRBV15 | . | CATSVGGYSTDTQYF | TGTGCCACCAGCGTGGGGGGATATAGCACAGATACGCAGTATTTT
few | TRBJ1-1 | TRBV12-5 | . | CASGREGGTEAFF | TGTGCTAGTGGTAGGGAGGGAGGAACTGAAGCTTTCTTT
few | TRBJ2-4 | TRBV19 | . | CASSIRTATAKNIQYF | TGTGCCAGTAGTATTCGCACAGCGACAGCCAAAAACATTCAGTACTTC
. | TRBJ2-1 | TRBV29-1 | . | CSVELLQDYNEQFF | TGCAGCGTTGAATTGTTACAGGACTACAATGAGCAGTTCTTC
. | TRBJ1-1 | TRBV25-1 | TRBD1 | CASTMTGGNTEAFF | TGTGCCAGCACCATGACAGGGGGAAACACTGAAGCTTTCTTT
. | TRBJ2-3 | TRBV7-1 | . | CASSLREGDTQYF | TGTGCCAGCAGCTTAAGGGAAGGAGATACGCAGTATTTT
large | TRBJ2-1 | TRBV12-5 | . | CASGLDGAGNEQFF | TGTGCTAGTGGTTTGGACGGGGCGGGTAATGAGCAGTTCTTC
few | TRBJ2-3 | TRBV9 | TRBD2 | CASSVVPAGGGTDTQYF | TGTGCCAGCAGCGTAGTGCCAGCGGGGGGTGGGACAGATACGCAGTATTTT
. | TRBJ1-1 | TRBV6-8 | . | CASEEQLNTEAFF | TGTGCCAGCGAGGAACAGTTGAACACTGAAGCTTTCTTT
many | TRBJ2-1 | TRBV11-3 | . | CASSTDSSYNEQFF | TGTGCCAGCAGCACGGACAGCTCCTACAATGAGCAGTTCTTC
medium-sized | TRBJ1-1 | TRBV11-3 | . | CASSLGGGPTEAFF | TGTGCCAGCAGCTTAGGGGGGGGTCCAACTGAAGCTTTCTTT
few | TRBJ1-5 | TRBV6-8 | TRBD1 | CASSSRTGTGQPQHF | TGTGCCAGCAGTTCCCGGACAGGGACGGGACAGCCCCAGCATTTT
many | TRBJ1-2 | TRBV11-3 | . | CASSLGTANYGYTF | TGTGCCAGCAGCTTAGGGACAGCTAACTATGGCTACACCTTC
few | TRBJ1-4 | TRBV9 | . | CASGRITNEKLFF | TGTGCCAGCGGACGGATTACTAATGAAAAACTGTTTTTT
. | TRBJ2-6 | TRBV23-1 | . | CAGEQSRANVLTF | TGCGCCGGTGAACAAAGTCGGGCCAACGTCCTGACTTTC
few | TRBJ2-1 | TRBV9 | . | CASSPGGAAQFF | TGTGCCAGCAGCCCCGGAGGCGCCGCGCAGTTCTTC
medium-sized | TRBJ1-1 | TRBV11-3 | TRBD1 | CASSVRDRGRTEAFF | TGTGCCAGCAGCGTCCGGGACAGAGGTCGGACTGAAGCTTTCTTT
medium-sized | TRBJ1-2 | TRBV11-3 | . | CASSFTGGLNYGYTF | TGTGCCAGCAGCTTTACGGGGGGACTTAACTATGGCTACACCTTC
medium-sized | TRBJ2-3 | TRBV11-3 | . | CASSLENTQDTQYF | TGTGCCAGCAGCTTGGAGAACACACAAGATACGCAGTATTTT
. | TRBJ2-6 | TRBV1 | . | CTSRSVSLCTKRANVLTF | TGCACCAGCAGAAGTGTTAGTTTGTGCACAAAGCGGGCCAACGTCCTGACTTTC
many | TRBJ2-7 | TRBV2 | TRBD1 | CASSRRQGIHEQYF | TGTGCCAGCAGCCGACGACAGGGTATCCACGAGCAGTACTTC
few | TRBJ2-6 | TRBV6-8 | . | CASSPGGPGSGANVLTF | TGTGCCAGCAGTCCCGGAGGGCCTGGGTCTGGGGCCAACGTCCTGACTTTC
many | TRBJ2-7 | TRBV11-3 | . | CASTNPGTRSYEQYF | TGTGCCAGCACCAACCCCGGGACACGATCCTACGAGCAGTACTTC
medium-sized | TRBJ2-6 | TRBV6-8 | . | CASSPTGTGANVLTF | TGTGCCAGCAGCCCTACAGGGACTGGGGCCAACGTCCTGACTTTC
few | TRBJ2-3 | TRBV9 | TRBD2 | CASSVTSGGLTDTQYF | TGTGCCAGCAGCGTGACTAGCGGGGGGCTCACAGATACGCAGTATTTT
few | TRBJ2-1 | TRBV30 | . | CAWSRGGDEQFF | TGTGCCTGGAGCCGAGGTGGGGATGAGCAGTTCTTC
large | TRBJ1-4 | TRBV11-3 | TRBD1 | CASSRTGGAEKLFF | TGTGCCAGCAGCCGTACAGGGGGCGCTGAAAAACTGTTTTTT
large | TRBJ1-1 | TRBV6-8 | . | CASSYSEVTEAFF | TGTGCCAGCAGTTACTCAGAGGTAACTGAAGCTTTCTTT
. | TRBJ2-3 | TRBV15 | . | CATTLGSSTDTQYF | TGTGCCACCACCCTAGGATCTAGCACAGATACGCAGTATTTT
medium-sized | TRBJ2-1 | TRBV11-3 | TRBD1 | CASSLGTGGWPNEQFF | TGTGCCAGCAGCTTAGGAACAGGGGGGTGGCCGAATGAGCAGTTCTTC
medium-sized | TRBJ2-7 | TRBV11-3 | . | CASSFSHGTYEQYF | TGTGCCAGCAGCTTTAGTCACGGTACCTACGAGCAGTACTTC
. | TRBJ2-1 | TRBV19 | . | CASSIGEYNEQFF | TGTGCCAGTAGTATCGGGGAGTACAATGAGCAGTTCTTC
few | TRBJ2-3 | TRBV9 | . | CASSARNLPTDTQYF | TGTGCCAGCAGCGCGAGAAATCTACCCACAGATACGCAGTATTTT
many | TRBJ2-3 | TRBV11-3 | . | CASSPVGGLTDTQYF | TGTGCCAGCAGTCCCGTCGGGGGCCTCACAGATACGCAGTATTTT
. | TRBJ1-5 | TRBV6-8 | . | CASSYGINQPQHF | TGTGCCAGCAGTTACGGGATCAATCAGCCCCAGCATTTT
. | TRBJ2-1 | TRBV5-1 | TRBD2 | CASSLAASGGQQFF | TGCGCCAGCAGCTTGGCGGCTAGCGGGGGTCAACAGTTCTTC
. | TRBJ2-3 | TRBV12-5 | TRBD2 | CASILEGTRSDTQYF | TGTGCCAGCATCCTAGAGGGGACTAGGTCAGATACGCAGTATTTT
. | TRBJ2-2 | TRBV7-2 | . | CASSYQGTGELFF | TGTGCCAGCAGCTACCAGGGGACCGGGGAGCTGTTTTTT